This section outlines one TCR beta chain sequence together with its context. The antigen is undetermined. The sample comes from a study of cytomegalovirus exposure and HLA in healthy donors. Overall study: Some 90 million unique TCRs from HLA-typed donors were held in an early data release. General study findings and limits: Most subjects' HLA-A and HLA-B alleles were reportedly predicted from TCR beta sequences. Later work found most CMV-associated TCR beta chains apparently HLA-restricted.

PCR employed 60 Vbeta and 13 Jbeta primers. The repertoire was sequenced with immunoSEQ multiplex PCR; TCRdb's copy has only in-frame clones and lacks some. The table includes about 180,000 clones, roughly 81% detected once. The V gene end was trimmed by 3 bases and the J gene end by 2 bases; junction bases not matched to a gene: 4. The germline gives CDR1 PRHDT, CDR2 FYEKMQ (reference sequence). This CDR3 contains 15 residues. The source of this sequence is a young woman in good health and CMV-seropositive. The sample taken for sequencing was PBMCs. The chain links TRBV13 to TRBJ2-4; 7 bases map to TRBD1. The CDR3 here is CASSFQGEPKNIQYF. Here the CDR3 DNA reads TGTGCCAGCAGCTTCCAGGGGGAGCCCAAAAACATTCAGTACTTC.